This T cell receptor beta chain was found in a study of spatial heterogeneity in lung cancer. MiXCR, run by TCRdb on the 5' RACE reads, gives a single entry per CDR3 protein. The table records 72,000 or so distinct CDR3 sequences, less than 9.5% of them present only once. This clonotype was detected ten times or more. The time point: blood at routine non-recurrence follow-up after resection. V lost 5 bases and J 6 bases, leaving 19 bases between the germline ends. From germline, CDR1 is MNHEY and CDR2 SVGEGT. This CDR3 comprises 16 residues. The sequence was obtained from a female donor with early-stage non-small cell lung cancer. The genes are TRBV6-2 or TRBV6-3 and TRBJ2-2, with a tentative D call TRBD1 (6 bases). The input for sequencing was PBMCs, taken at follow-up. CDR3 bases: TGTGCCAGCAGTCCCCACCAACAGGGTTACCCCGGGGAGCTGTTTTTT. It codes for CASSPHQQGYPGELFF.